These 2 T cell receptor beta chains were all obtained from the same sample, sequenced in a study of blood T cell repertoires in COVID-19. Some clones are missing from TCRdb's copy, which holds only in-frame ones; the method was immunoSEQ multiplex PCR. The profile shows about 74,000 clones, about 83% of them singletons. Sequencing was done on a sample of peripheral blood. The receptors originated from a man at least 80 years old with acute or convalescent COVID-19.

The J gene is TRBJ2-5, the V gene TRBV10-1, with 11 bases lining up with TRBD2. The CDR3 totals 16 residues. Germline assignment: CDR1 WNHNN and CDR2 SYGVQD (reference sequence). V shed 6 bases and J 5 bases; nucleotides not matched to a gene: 11. CDR3: CASSPGTSGGRETQYF. Here the CDR3 DNA reads TGCGCCAGCAGCCCGGGGACTAGCGGAGGGCGGGAGACCCAGTACTTC.

This clone was counted a few times. The chain uses TRBV6-6 and TRBJ2-6; D gene ambiguous. This CDR3 region has 12 residues. V lost 5 bases, J lost 10 bases, and 9 bases lay in between. Germline-derived CDR1 and CDR2 are MNHNY and SVGAGI (reference sequence). CDR3 in amino acids: CASSPSANVLTF. CDR3 coding DNA: TGTGCCAGCAGTCCTTCCGCGAACGTCCTGACTTTC.